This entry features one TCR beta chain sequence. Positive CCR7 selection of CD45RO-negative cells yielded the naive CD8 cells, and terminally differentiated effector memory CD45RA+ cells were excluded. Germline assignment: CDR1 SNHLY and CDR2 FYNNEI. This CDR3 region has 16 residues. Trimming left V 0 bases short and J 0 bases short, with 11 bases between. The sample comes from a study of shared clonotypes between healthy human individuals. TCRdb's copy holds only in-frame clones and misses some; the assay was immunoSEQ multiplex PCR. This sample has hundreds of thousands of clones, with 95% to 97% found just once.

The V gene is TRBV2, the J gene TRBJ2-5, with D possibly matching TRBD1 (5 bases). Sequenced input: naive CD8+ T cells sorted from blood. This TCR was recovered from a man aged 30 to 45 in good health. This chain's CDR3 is CASSEAPGRYQETQYF. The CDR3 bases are TGTGCCAGCAGTGAAGCACCAGGGCGGTACCAAGAGACCCAGTACTTC.